Below are 4 T cell receptor beta chains sequenced from a single sample in a study of blood T cell repertoires in COVID-19. Sequenced by immunoSEQ multiplex PCR; TCRdb stores in-frame clones only, minus some. The sample contains 70,000 or so clones, about 80% of which appear only once. Input material: peripheral blood. These TCRs come from a woman in her seventies with acute or convalescent COVID-19.

The genes are TRBV10-1 and TRBJ2-2; D is uncertain. There are 17 residues in the CDR3. V lost 0 bases and J lost 2, with 13 bases in between. Germline V gene data show CDR1 as WNHNN and CDR2 as SYGVQD (reference sequence). CDR3 loop: CASSESRRGYNTGELFF. CDR3 sequence (DNA): TGCGCCAGCAGTGAGTCTCGGCGAGGATACAACACCGGGGAGCTGTTTTTT.

This clone was recorded a few times. The CDR3 DNA sequence: TGTGCCAGCAGCACGAACAGGGTTTCACCCCTCCACTTT. Encoded protein: CASSTNRVSPLHF. J is TRBJ1-6 and V is TRBV7-8; a possible D gene is TRBD1 (6 bases). Deletions cut 5 bases from V and 9 bases from J, with 11 bases between. Germline CDR1 SGHVS, CDR2 FQNEAQ. This CDR3 contains 13 residues.

This clone was detected only a few times. This chain joins TRBV5-8 and TRBJ2-5, with a possible D match to TRBD2 (5 bases). V lost 0 bases and J 2 bases, leaving 8 bases between the germline ends. Germline CDR1 SGHTS, CDR2 YDEGEE. The CDR3 is made up of 14 amino acids. The CDR3 reads CASSLDGVQETQYF. The CDR3 nucleotides are TGTGCCAGCAGCTTGGACGGGGTACAAGAGACCCAGTACTTC. Supplemented by reference TRBV5-8 and TRBJ2-5, the full variable domain reads EAGVTQSPTHLIKTRGQQATLRCSPISGHTSVYWYQQALGLGLQFLLWYDEGEERNRGNFPPRFSGRQFPNYSSELNVNALELEDSALYLCASSLDGVQETQYFGPGTRLLVL.

The rearrangement links TRBV5-1 to TRBJ2-1, with 9 bases matching TRBD1. Germline V gene lookup returns CDR1 SGHRS and CDR2 YFSETQ. The CDR3 is made up of 15 amino acids. V was clipped by 3 bases and J by 7 bases; unmatched bases: 8. The CDR3 spells CASSSTGTGSNEQFF. The CDR3 DNA reads TGCGCCAGCAGCTCCACGGGGACAGGGTCTAATGAGCAGTTCTTC.